Shown below are 14 T cell receptor beta chains from a single sample sequenced in a study of early T cells in non-severe SARS-CoV-2 infection. TCRdb independently ran MiXCR on the 5' RACE reads; one entry per CDR3 protein. This sample has 40,000 to 55,000 distinct CDR3 sequences, with over 7.5% found just once. The material sequenced was whole blood. The receptors here all came from an adult who was a healthcare worker with PCR-confirmed SARS-CoV-2 infection or an uninfected control (not recorded which).

There are many counts of this clonotype. The chain carries TRBV12-3 or TRBV12-4 and TRBJ1-2; D possibly corresponds to TRBD1 (6 bases). The CDR3 runs to 15 residues. The V and J ends lost 2 bases and 5 bases respectively, with 15 bases between them. The CDR3 protein is CASSLQGSILYGYTF. The DNA for the CDR3 is TGTGCCAGCAGTTTACAGGGGTCGATATTATATGGCTACACCTTC.

This clonotype was seen more than once but under ten times. The rearrangement joins TRBV12-5 to TRBJ2-7, with D unclear. The CDR3 runs to 14 residues. V gave up 3 bases and J gave up 3 bases, with 12 bases separating them. Germline-derived CDR1 and CDR2 are LGHNT and FRNRAP. In nucleotides, the CDR3 is TGTGCTAGTGGTTTTCTCGGGCAGCTCTACGAGCAGTACTTC. Protein sequence: CASGFLGQLYEQYF.

This clonotype showed up just a few times. V is TRBV27 and J is TRBJ1-2; D possibly corresponds to TRBD1 (5 bases). Germline values: CDR1 MNHEY, CDR2 SMNVEV (reference sequence). Trimming cost V 3 bases and J 8 bases, with 16 bases left between them. This CDR3 spans 14 amino acids. The CDR3: CASSFGTNPGGYTF. CDR3 nucleotides: TGTGCCAGCAGTTTCGGGACGAACCCCGGAGGCTACACCTTC.

The V gene is TRBV11-3, the J gene TRBJ2-3, with D maybe TRBD2 (5 bases). CDR1 is SGHNT and CDR2 is YENEEA in the germline V gene. V dropped 0 bases and J dropped 3 bases, with 7 bases sitting between them. The CDR3 contains 14 residues. In DNA, the CDR3 is TGTGCCAGCAGCTTAGAGGGAGCGACAGATACGCAGTATTTT. This sequence encodes CASSLEGATDTQYF.

This clonotype was observed many times. J is TRBJ1-1 and V is TRBV4-1; D ambiguous. Germline V CDR1 and CDR2: MGHRA, YSYEKL. The CDR3 totals 14 residues. Trimming took 3 bases from V and 3 from J, leaving 11 bases between them. The CDR3 spells CASSQAGEYTEAFF. In nucleotides, the CDR3 is TGCGCCAGCAGCCAGGCCGGGGAGTACACTGAAGCTTTCTTT.

There are a few counts of this clonotype. V is TRBV7-9 and J is TRBJ1-4; D remains ambiguous. Trimming pared 3 bases from V and 6 bases from J, leaving 14 bases between. The CDR3 has 15 amino acids. Germline V lookup: CDR1 SEHNR, CDR2 FQNEAQ (reference sequence). The CDR3 region is CASSFQEARDEKLFF. Written as DNA, the CDR3 is TGTGCCAGCAGCTTCCAAGAAGCTCGGGATGAAAAACTGTTTTTT. Together with reference TRBV7-9 and TRBJ1-4, the CDR3 gives the full variable domain: DTGVSQNPRHKITKRGQNVTFRCDPISEHNRLYWYRQTLGQGPEFLTYFQNEAQLEKSRLLSDRFSAERPKGSFSTLEIQRTEQGDSAMYLCASSFQEARDEKLFFGSGTQLSVL.

This clonotype showed up just once. The J gene is TRBJ2-1, the V gene TRBV28; D is perhaps TRBD1 (7 bases). CDR3 length: 14 amino acids. V was cut by 2 bases and J by 7 bases, with 12 bases left in between. From germline, CDR1 is MDHEN and CDR2 SYDVKM. DNA for the CDR3: TGTGCCAGCAGTTTAGAACAGGGGAGGAATGAGCAGTTCTTC. This gives the protein CASSLEQGRNEQFF.

This clonotype was detected ten times or more. The J gene is TRBJ2-3, the V gene TRBV7-8, with 14 bases lining up with TRBD2. The CDR3 covers 16 residues. Per germline, CDR1 SGHVS and CDR2 FQNEAQ. The ends lost 2 bases at V and 4 bases at J; junction bases unmatched: 2. This chain's CDR3 is CASSLRLAGGSDTQYF. DNA for the CDR3: TGTGCCAGCAGCTTAAGACTAGCGGGAGGGTCAGATACGCAGTATTTT.

This clonotype showed up many times. The genes are TRBV29-1 and TRBJ2-7; 7 bases are shared with TRBD2. This CDR3 comprises 12 residues. Germline V gene sequence: CDR1 SQVTM, CDR2 ANQGSEA. Losses at the gene ends were 6 bases for V and 5 bases for J; bases not matched to a gene: 7. The DNA of the CDR3 is TGCAGCGTGGGACTACGGAATGACGAGCAGTACTTC. As protein: CSVGLRNDEQYF.

In its sample, this clonotype was seen many times. The genes are TRBV29-1 and TRBJ1-1; D unclear. CDR3 length: 13 residues. The V end lost 6 bases, the J end lost 1 base, and 12 bases lay between the germline ends. CDR1 and CDR2 from the germline V gene are SQVTM and ANQGSEA. In DNA, the CDR3 is TGCAGCGTAGGATCCGGACGGAACACTGAAGCTTTCTTT. Its protein is CSVGSGRNTEAFF.

This clonotype was observed many times. The chain combines TRBV29-1 with TRBJ2-2; tentatively, D is TRBD1 (5 bases). V was cut by 3 bases and J by 2 bases, with 7 bases left in between. The CDR3 has 13 residues. Germline loops: CDR1 SQVTM, CDR2 ANQGSEA. CDR3 bases: TGCAGCGTTGACCAGGGAAACACCGGGGAGCTGTTTTTT. Encoded protein: CSVDQGNTGELFF.

This chain joins TRBV29-1 and TRBJ2-7; possible D gene TRBD2, 6 bases. V lost 6 bases to trimming and J lost 0 bases, with 12 bases between them. Germline V lookup: CDR1 SQVTM, CDR2 ANQGSEA. The CDR3 has 13 amino acids. The chain's CDR3 is CSVGAGSSYEQYF. The DNA of the CDR3 is TGCAGCGTGGGCGCGGGGAGCTCCTACGAGCAGTACTTC.

The chain recombines TRBV9 with TRBJ2-1; TRBD2 matches 12 bases. The ends lost 3 bases at V and 7 bases at J; junction bases unmatched: 2. The CDR3 is 14 residues long. The germline V gene has CDR1 SGDLS and CDR2 YYNGEE. The DNA of the CDR3 is TGTGCCAGCAGCGCGACTAGCGGGAGAAATGAGCAGTTCTTC. Protein product: CASSATSGRNEQFF.

This clonotype occurred many times. The chain couples TRBV5-1 to TRBJ1-1; D not certain. CDR1 is SGHRS and CDR2 is YFSETQ in the germline V gene. This CDR3 contains 15 residues. Trimming stripped 0 bases from V and 8 bases from J, with 17 bases between. The CDR3 here is CASSLELSGSPEAFF. The CDR3 bases are TGCGCCAGCAGCTTGGAGTTAAGCGGTTCACCGGAAGCTTTCTTT.